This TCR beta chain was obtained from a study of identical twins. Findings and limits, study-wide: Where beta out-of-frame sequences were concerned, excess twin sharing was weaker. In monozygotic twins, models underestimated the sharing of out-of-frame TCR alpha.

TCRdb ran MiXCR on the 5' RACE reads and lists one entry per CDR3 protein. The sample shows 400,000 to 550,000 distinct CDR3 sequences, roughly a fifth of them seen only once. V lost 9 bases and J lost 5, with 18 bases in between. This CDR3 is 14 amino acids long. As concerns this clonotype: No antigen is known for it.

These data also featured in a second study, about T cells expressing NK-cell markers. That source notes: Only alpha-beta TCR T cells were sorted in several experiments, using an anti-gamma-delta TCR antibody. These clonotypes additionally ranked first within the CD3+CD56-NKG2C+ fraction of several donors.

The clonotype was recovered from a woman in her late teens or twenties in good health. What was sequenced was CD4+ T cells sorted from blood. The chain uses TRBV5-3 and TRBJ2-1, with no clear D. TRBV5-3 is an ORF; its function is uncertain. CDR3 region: CAIGPAPLDNEQFF. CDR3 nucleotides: TGTGCCATCGGCCCCGCGCCCCTGGACAATGAGCAGTTCTTC.